The clone carrying this T cell receptor (beta chain) has at least ten counts. Its antigen is still unknown. This sample is drawn from a study of read filtering for tumor transcriptome and immune sequencing. Overall study results and limits: Correlation between methods rose after single-read clonotypes were removed.

Bone marrow was sampled from every patient at the time of active disease. From about 400 ng of RNA, a library with molecular barcoded alpha/delta and beta/gamma adaptors was made. TCRdb re-called the reads through MiXCR, storing one row per CDR3 protein. The table has fewer than 150,000 distinct CDR3 sequences, roughly 13% seen once. The sequencing input was a population of CD138-negative cells sorted from bone marrow. The TCR originated in a donor at least 40 years old with multiple myeloma.

The CDR3, as DNA: TGTGCCAGCAGCTTGGACAGCCCAAGGACAGATACGCAGTATTTT. Translation gives CASSLDSPRTDTQYF. The rearrangement links TRBV5-5 to TRBJ2-3, with D uncertain. Per germline, CDR1 SGHKS and CDR2 YYEKEE (reference sequence). The CDR3 has 15 amino acids. The V end was cut by 0 bases, the J end by 3 bases, with 11 bases between.